This TCR beta chain stems from a study of blood T cells in healthy people across ages. The V end lost 5 bases, the J end lost 6 bases, and 16 bases lay between the germline ends. The CDR3 extends over 15 amino acids. In germline, CDR1 is MDHEN, CDR2 SYDVKM. Study-wide findings and caveats: While age rose, TCR beta diversity per million T cells dropped in a roughly linear way. Donor CMV status, an unknown factor, possibly confounded changes in expanded clonotypes.

Remarks on this clonotype: Its antigen is unidentified.

A second PCR of roughly 7 to 11 cycles used a sample-barcoded 5' primer and a J-beta primer mix. TCRdb itself ran the 5' RACE reads through MiXCR, one entry per CDR3 protein. The sample carries 850,000 to 1,000,000 distinct CDR3 sequences, just over 50% recorded once. The chain recombines TRBV28 with TRBJ1-4; D unresolved. The material sequenced was blood. The clonotype was recovered from a woman aged 60 to 75 in good health. CDR3 in DNA: TGTGCCAGCAGTCCCGCGGGATTTGCGGATGAAAAACTGTTTTTT. Residues: CASSPAGFADEKLFF.